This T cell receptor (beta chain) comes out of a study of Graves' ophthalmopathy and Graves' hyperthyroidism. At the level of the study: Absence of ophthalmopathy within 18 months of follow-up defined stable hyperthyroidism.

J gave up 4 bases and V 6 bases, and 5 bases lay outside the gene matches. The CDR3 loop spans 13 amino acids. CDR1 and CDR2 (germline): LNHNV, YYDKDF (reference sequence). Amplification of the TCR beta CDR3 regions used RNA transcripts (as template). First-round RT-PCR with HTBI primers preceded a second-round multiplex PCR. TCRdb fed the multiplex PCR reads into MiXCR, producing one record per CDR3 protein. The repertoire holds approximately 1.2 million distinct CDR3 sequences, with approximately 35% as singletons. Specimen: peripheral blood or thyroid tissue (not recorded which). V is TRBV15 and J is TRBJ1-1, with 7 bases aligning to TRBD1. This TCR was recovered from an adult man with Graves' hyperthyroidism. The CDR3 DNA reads TGTGCCACCAGGGAACAGGGGATCACTGAAGCTTTCTTT. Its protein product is CATREQGITEAFF.